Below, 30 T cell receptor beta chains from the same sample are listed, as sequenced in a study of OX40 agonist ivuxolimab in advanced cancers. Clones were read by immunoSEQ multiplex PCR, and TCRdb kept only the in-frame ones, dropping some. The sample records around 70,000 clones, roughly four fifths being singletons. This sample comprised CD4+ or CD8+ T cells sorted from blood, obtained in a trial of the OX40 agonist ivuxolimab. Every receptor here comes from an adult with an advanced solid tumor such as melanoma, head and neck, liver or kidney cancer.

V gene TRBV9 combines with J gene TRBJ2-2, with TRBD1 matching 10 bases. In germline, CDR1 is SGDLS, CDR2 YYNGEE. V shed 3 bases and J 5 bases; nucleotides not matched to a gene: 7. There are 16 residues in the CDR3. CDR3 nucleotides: TGTGCCAGCAGCGCCCTAGGGGACAGGGGAACCGGGGAGCTGTTTTTT. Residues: CASSALGDRGTGELFF.

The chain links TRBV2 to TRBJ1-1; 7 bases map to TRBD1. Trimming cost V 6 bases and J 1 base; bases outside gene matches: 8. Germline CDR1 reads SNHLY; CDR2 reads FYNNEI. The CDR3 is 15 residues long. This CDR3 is CASRETGVGNTEAFF. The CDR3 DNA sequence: TGTGCCAGCAGGGAAACAGGGGTTGGGAACACTGAAGCTTTCTTT.

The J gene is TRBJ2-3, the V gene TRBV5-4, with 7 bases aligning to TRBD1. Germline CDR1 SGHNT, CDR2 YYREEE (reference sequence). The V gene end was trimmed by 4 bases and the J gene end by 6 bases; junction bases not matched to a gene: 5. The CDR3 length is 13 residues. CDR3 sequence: CASSKEQGDTQYF. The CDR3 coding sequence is TGTGCCAGCAGCAAAGAACAGGGGGATACGCAGTATTTT.

CDR3 sequence: CASSLGQGIQPQHF. DNA of the CDR3: TGTGCCAGCAGCCTAGGACAGGGTATTCAGCCCCAGCATTTT. The V call is TRBV5-8, the J call TRBJ1-5, with 8 bases identical to TRBD1. Trimming at V came to 4 bases and at J to 6 bases, leaving 6 bases not matched to a gene. Germline V gene data show CDR1 as SGHTS and CDR2 as YDEGEE. The CDR3 extends over 14 amino acids. The entire variable domain, with the rest obtained from reference TRBV5-8 and TRBJ1-5, is as follows: EAGVTQSPTHLIKTRGQQATLRCSPISGHTSVYWYQQALGLGLQFLLWYDEGEERNRGNFPPRFSGRQFPNYSSELNVNALELEDSALYLCASSLGQGIQPQHFGDGTRLSIL.

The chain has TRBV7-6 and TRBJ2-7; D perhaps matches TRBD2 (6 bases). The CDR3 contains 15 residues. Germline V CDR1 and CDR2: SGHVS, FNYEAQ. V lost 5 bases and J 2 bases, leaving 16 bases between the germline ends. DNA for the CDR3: TGTGCCAGCAGCCCGCGGGTAGCGGCTACCTACGAGCAGTACTTC. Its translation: CASSPRVAATYEQYF.

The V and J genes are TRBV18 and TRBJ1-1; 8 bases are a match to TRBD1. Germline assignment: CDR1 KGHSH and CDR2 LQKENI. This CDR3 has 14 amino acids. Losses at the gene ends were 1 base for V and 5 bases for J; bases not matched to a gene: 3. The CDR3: CASSPQQGGTEAFF. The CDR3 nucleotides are TGTGCCAGCTCACCACAACAGGGGGGTACTGAAGCTTTCTTT.

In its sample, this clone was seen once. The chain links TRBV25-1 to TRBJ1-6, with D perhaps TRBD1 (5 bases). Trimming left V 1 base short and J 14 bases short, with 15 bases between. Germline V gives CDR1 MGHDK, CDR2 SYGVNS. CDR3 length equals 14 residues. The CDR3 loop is CASSEFGRGTALHF. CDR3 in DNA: TGTGCCAGCAGTGAATTCGGAAGGGGAACGGCCCTCCACTTT.

The chain's CDR3 is CASSSRPVDGSTNEKLFF. CDR3 DNA: TGCGCCAGCAGCTCGCGCCCGGTAGACGGGTCAACTAATGAAAAACTGTTTTTT. The genes are TRBV5-1 and TRBJ1-4; D gene uncertain. CDR1 and CDR2 from the germline V gene are SGHRS and YFSETQ. V lost 3 bases and J 0 bases, leaving 18 bases between the germline ends. There are 18 residues in the CDR3.

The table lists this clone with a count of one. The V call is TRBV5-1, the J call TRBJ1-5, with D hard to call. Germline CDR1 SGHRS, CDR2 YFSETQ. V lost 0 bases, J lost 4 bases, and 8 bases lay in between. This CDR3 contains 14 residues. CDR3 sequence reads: CASSLVGENQPQHF. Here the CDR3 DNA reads TGCGCCAGCAGCTTGGTCGGGGAAAATCAGCCCCAGCATTTT.

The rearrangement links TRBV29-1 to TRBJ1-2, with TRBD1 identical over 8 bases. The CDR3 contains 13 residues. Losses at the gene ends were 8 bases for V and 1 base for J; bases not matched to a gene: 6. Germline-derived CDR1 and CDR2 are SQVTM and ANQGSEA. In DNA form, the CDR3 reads TGCAGCCTCCGGACAGGGATTAACTATGGCTACACCTTC. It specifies CSLRTGINYGYTF.

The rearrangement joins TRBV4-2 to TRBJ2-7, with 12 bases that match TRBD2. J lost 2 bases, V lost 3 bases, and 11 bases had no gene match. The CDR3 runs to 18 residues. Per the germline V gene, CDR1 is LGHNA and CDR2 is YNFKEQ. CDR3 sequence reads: CASSQALTSGRTTYEQYF. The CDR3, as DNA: TGTGCCAGCAGCCAGGCCCTTACTAGCGGGAGGACCACCTACGAGCAGTACTTC.

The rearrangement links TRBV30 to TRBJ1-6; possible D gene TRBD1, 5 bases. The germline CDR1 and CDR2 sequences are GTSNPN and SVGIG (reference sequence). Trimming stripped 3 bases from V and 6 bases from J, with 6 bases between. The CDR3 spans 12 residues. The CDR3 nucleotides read TGTGCCTGGAGCGACAGTAATTCACCCCTCCACTTT. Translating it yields CAWSDSNSPLHF.

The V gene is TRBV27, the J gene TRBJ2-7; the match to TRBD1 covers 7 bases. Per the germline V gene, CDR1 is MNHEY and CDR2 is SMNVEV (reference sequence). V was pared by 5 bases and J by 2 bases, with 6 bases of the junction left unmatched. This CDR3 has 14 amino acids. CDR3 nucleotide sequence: TGTGCCAGCAGTCTCCGGGACAGACCCTACGAGCAGTACTTC. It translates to CASSLRDRPYEQYF.

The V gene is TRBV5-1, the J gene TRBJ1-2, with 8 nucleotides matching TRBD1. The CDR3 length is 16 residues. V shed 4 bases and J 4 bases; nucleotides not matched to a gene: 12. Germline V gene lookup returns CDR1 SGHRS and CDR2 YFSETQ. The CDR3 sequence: CASSLGQGETSYGYTF. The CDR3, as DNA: TGCGCCAGCAGCCTCGGACAGGGCGAAACTTCCTATGGCTACACCTTC.

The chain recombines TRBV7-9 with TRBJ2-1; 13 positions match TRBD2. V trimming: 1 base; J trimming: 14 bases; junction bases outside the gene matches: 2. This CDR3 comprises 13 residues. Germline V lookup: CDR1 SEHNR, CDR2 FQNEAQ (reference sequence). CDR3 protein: CASSLDGTSGEFF. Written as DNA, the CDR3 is TGTGCCAGCAGCTTAGATGGGACTAGCGGGGAGTTCTTC.

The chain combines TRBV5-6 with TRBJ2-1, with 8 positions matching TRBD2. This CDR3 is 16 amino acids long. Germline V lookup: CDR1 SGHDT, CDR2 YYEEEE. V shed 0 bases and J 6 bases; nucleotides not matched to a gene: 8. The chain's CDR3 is CASSLVPAGGFNEQFF. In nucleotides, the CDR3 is TGTGCCAGCAGCTTGGTACCGGCGGGAGGTTTCAATGAGCAGTTCTTC.

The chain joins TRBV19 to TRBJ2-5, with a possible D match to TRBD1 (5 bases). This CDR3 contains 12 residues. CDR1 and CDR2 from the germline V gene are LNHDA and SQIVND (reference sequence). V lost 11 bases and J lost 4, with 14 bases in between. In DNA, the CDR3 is TGTGCCGGAGTAGGGGTATCAGAGACCCAGTACTTC. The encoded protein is CAGVGVSETQYF.

The CDR3 nucleotides are TGTGCCAGCAGTCGGGGGCGGGAGTCTCGGGAGCAGTACTTC. Translated, it gives CASSRGRESREQYF. The J gene is TRBJ2-7, the V gene TRBV6-1; D may be TRBD2 (7 bases). Germline V CDR1 and CDR2: MNHNS, SASEGT. The V gene lost 5 bases and the J gene lost 7 bases, with 18 bases spanning the gap. This CDR3 has 14 residues.

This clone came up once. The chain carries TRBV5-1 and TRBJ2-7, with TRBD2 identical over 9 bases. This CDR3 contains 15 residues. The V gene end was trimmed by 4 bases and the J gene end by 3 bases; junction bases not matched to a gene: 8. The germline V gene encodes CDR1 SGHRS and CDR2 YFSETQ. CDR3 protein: CASSPSGRPDYEQYF. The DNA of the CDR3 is TGCGCCAGCAGCCCAAGCGGGAGGCCCGACTACGAGCAGTACTTC.

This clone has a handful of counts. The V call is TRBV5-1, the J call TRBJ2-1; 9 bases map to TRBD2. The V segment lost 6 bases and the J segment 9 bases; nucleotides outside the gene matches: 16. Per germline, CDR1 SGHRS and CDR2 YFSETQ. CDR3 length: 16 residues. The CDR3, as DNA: TGCGCCAGCACAATCCTTAGCGGGAGTACCCAAAGTGAGCAGTTCTTC. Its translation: CASTILSGSTQSEQFF.

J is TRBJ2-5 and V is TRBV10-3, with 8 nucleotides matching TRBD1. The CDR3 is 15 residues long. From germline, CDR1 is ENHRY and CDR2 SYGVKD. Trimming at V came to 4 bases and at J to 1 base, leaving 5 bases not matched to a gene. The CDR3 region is CAISVTGGTQETQYF. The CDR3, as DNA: TGTGCCATCAGTGTTACAGGGGGGACCCAAGAGACCCAGTACTTC.

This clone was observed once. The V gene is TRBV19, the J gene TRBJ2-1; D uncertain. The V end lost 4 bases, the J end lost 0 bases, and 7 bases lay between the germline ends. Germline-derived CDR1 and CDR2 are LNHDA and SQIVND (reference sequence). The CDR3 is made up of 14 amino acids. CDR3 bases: TGTGCCAGTAGTACCCAGAGCTCCTACAATGAGCAGTTCTTC. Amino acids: CASSTQSSYNEQFF.

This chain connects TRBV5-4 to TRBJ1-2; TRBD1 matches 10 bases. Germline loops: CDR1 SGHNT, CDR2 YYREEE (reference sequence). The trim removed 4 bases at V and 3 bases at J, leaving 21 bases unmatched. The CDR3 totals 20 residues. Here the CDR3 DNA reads TGTGCCAGCAGCCCACCAAACTTCCGGACAGGGGGGGGTTCGGACTATGGCTACACCTTC. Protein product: CASSPPNFRTGGGSDYGYTF.

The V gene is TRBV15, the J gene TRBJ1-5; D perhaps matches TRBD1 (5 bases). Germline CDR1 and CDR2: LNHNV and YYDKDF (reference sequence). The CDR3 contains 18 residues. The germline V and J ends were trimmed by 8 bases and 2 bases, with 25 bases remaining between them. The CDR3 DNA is TGTGCCACCTCGACCCGGGACCGGAGTCATGCGGGCAATCAGCCCCAGCATTTT. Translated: CATSTRDRSHAGNQPQHF.

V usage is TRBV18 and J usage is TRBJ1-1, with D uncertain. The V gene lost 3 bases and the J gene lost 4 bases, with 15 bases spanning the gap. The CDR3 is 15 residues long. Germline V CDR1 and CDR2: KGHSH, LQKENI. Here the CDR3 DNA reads TGTGCCAGCTCACCTCAACACGTTCTGGGCACTGAAGCTTTCTTT. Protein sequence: CASSPQHVLGTEAFF.

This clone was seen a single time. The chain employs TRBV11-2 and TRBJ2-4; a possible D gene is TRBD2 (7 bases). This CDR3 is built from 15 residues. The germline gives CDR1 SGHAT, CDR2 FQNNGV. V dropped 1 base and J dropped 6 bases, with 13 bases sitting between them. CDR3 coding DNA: TGTGCCAGCAGCTTAGTGGGACGGGGGGCAAACATTCAGTACTTC. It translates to CASSLVGRGANIQYF.

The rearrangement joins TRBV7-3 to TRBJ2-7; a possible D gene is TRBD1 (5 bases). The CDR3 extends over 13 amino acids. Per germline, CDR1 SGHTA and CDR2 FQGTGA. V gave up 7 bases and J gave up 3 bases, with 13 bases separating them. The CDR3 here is CASTPGQGYEQYF. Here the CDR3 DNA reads TGTGCCAGCACCCCAGGGCAGGGCTACGAGCAGTACTTC.

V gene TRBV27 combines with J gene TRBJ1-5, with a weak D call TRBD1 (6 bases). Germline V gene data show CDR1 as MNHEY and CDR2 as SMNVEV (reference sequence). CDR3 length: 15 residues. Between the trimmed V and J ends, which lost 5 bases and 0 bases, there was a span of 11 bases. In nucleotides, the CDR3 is TGTGCCAGCAGTACCCAGGGGTTTAGCAATCAGCCCCAGCATTTT. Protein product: CASSTQGFSNQPQHF.

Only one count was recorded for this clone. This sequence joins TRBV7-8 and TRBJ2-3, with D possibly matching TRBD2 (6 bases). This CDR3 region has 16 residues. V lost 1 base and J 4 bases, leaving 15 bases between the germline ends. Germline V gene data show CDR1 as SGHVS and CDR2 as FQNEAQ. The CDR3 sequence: CASSLVTGLPSDTQYF. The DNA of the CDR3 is TGTGCCAGCAGCTTAGTGACGGGACTCCCATCAGATACGCAGTATTTT. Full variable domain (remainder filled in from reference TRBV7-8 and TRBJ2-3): GAGVSQSPRYKVAKRGQDVALRCDPISGHVSLFWYQQALGQGPEFLTYFQNEAQLDKSGLPSDRFFAERPEGSVSTLKIQRTQQEDSAVYLCASSLVTGLPSDTQYFGPGTRLTVL.

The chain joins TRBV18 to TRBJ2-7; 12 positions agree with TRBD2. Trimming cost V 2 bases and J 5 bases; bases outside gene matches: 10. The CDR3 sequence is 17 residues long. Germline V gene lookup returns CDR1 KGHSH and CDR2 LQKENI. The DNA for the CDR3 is TGTGCCAGCTCACCAGGGGCTAGCGGGAGGGCTCCCAACGAGCAGTACTTC. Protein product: CASSPGASGRAPNEQYF.